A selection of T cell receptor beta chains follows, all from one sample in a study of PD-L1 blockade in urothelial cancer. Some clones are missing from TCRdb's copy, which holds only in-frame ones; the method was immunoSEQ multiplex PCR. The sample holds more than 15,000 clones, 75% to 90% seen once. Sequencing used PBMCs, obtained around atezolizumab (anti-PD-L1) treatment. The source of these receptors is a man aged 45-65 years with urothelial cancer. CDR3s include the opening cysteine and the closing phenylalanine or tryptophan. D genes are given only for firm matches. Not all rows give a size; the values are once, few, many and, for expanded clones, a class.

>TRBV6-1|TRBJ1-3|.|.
TGTGCCAGCACTGCCGTCCTGGGCGCTGGAAACACCATATATTTT
CASTAVLGAGNTIYF
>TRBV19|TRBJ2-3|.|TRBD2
TGTGCCAGTACCCGTAGCGGGTCTAGCACAGATACGCAGTATTTT
CASTRSGSSTDTQYF
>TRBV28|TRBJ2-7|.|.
TGTGCCAGCAGTACAGACCCCTACGAGCAGTACTTC
CASSTDPYEQYF
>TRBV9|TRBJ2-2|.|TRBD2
TGTGCCAGCAGCGCCACTAGCGGGGCGAACACCGGGGAGCTGTTTTTT
CASSATSGANTGELFF
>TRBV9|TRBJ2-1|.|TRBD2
TGTGCCAGCAGCCCAGCCGGGGCGGGAGGTATTGGTGAGCAGTTCTTC
CASSPAGAGGIGEQFF
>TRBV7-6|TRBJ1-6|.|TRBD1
TGTGCCAGCAGCTTAAACCCGCGGGACAGGGTATCACCCCTCCACTTT
CASSLNPRDRVSPLHF
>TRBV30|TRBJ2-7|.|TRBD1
TGTGCCTGGAGGAAGCCGGGACAGAGGGGCGAGCAGTACTTC
CAWRKPGQRGEQYF
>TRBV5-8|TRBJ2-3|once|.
TGTGCCAGCAGCTCGACAGGCACAGATACGCAGTATTTT
CASSSTGTDTQYF
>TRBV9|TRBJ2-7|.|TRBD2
TGTGCCAGCAGCGCCGTAGCGGGGGCCTACGAGCAGTACTTC
CASSAVAGAYEQYF
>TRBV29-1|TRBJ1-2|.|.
TGCAGCGTTGAACGAGTCTATGGCTACACCTTC
CSVERVYGYTF
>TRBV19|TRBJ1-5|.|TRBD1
TGTGCCAGTAGTATCGGGACAGCTTATAATCAGCCCCAGCATTTT
CASSIGTAYNQPQHF
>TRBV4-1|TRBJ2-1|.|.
TGTGCCAGCAGCCAAGGGCAGGGGACCTACAATGAGCAGTTCTTC
CASSQGQGTYNEQFF
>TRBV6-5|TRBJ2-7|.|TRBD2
TGTGCCAGCAGTTACTCGACTAGCGGGGGGGCCGGCGAGCAGTACTTC
CASSYSTSGGAGEQYF
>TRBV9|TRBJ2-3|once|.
TGTGCCAGCAGCGTAGATGGTCTAGGTTCGAATACGCAGTATTTT
CASSVDGLGSNTQYF
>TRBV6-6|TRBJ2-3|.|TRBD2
TGTGCCAGCATTCCCGGGACTACTCCCACAGATACGCAGTATTTT
CASIPGTTPTDTQYF
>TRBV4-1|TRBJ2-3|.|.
TGCGCCAGCAGCCGTGAGATCTCTGGTATCCGTACAGATACGCAGTATTTT
CASSREISGIRTDTQYF
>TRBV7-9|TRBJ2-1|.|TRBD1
TGTGCCAGCTCTGAGGGACAGGGCTACAATGAGCAGTTCTTC
CASSEGQGYNEQFF
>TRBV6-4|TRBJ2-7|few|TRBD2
TGTGCCAGCCATATGGGAACTAGCGATTTCTACGAGCAGTACTTC
CASHMGTSDFYEQYF
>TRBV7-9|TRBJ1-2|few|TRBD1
TGTGCCAGCAGCCTGTCGATTGGACAGGGATTTATCTCTGGCTACACCTTC
CASSLSIGQGFISGYTF
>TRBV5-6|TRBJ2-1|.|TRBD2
TGTGCCAGCTTAGGACTAGCGGGTATTAATGAGCAGTTCTTC
CASLGLAGINEQFF
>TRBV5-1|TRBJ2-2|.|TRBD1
TGCGCCAGCAGCTTGGTACAGGGGGCAACCGGGGAGCTGTTTTTT
CASSLVQGATGELFF
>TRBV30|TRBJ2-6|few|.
TGTGCCTGGAGTGTACTGCTCTCTGGGGCCAACGTCCTGACTTTC
CAWSVLLSGANVLTF
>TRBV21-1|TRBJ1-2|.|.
TGTGCCAGCAGCAACCAGCGGATAGTTGGCTACACCTTC
CASSNQRIVGYTF
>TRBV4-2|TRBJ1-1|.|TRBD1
TGTGCCAGCAGCCAAGGACAGGGCCCAGTGGGTGTTTCGGACACTGAAGCTTTCTTT
CASSQGQGPVGVSDTEAFF
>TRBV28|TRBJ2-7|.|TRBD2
TGTGCCAGCAGTTTATACCTAGCGGGAGGCCTTCAGGAGCAGTACTTC
CASSLYLAGGLQEQYF
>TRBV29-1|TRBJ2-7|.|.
TGCAGCGTTGAGCGCGCAGGGTCTTCCTACGAGCAGTACTTC
CSVERAGSSYEQYF
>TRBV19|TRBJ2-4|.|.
TGTGCCAGTAGTAACGCAGGCGCCGCCGGCATTCAGTACTTC
CASSNAGAAGIQYF
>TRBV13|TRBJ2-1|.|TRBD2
TGTGCCAGCAGCCCCGATTCCATAGCGGGGGGGCTCAATGAGCAGTTCTTC
CASSPDSIAGGLNEQFF
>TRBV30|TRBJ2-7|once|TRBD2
TGTGCCTGGACCAAAGGGAGGGGACCCTACGAGCAGTACTTC
CAWTKGRGPYEQYF
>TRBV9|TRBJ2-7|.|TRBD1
TGTGCCAGCAGCGCAGAGGCGGACAGGGCCTACGAGCAGTACTTC
CASSAEADRAYEQYF
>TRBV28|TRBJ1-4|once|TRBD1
TGTGCCAGCAGTTTAACCGACAGGGGATGGTTTTTT
CASSLTDRGWFF
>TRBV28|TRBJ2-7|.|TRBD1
TGTGCCAGCAGTTTTCGGGACAGGGGGCCGTACGAGCAGTACTTC
CASSFRDRGPYEQYF
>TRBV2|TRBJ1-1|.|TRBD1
TGTGCCAGCAGGGGGGGACAGGGCGCTTTCTTT
CASRGGQGAFF
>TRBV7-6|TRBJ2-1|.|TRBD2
TGTGCCAGCAGCCTGCGACTAGCGGGAGGGGGCAATGAGCAGTTCTTC
CASSLRLAGGGNEQFF
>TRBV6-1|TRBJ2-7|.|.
TGTGCCAGCAGTGAAGGCGGGGACTCCTACGAGCAGTACTTC
CASSEGGDSYEQYF
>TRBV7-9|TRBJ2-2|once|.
TGTGCCAGCAGCTTAGAGGCTCCGGGGACCGGGGAGCTGTTTTTT
CASSLEAPGTGELFF